Each of the 29 T cell receptor beta chains below was sequenced from the same sample in a study of blood T cell repertoires in COVID-19. Sequenced by immunoSEQ multiplex PCR; TCRdb stores in-frame clones only, minus some. Here the sample spans roughly 260,000 clones, approximately 86% being singletons. The specimen sequenced was peripheral blood. These receptors all come from a man between 40 and 49 years old who had recovered from COVID-19.

The V and J genes are TRBV6-1 and TRBJ2-3; possibly TRBD2 for D (6 bases). The length of the CDR3 is 15 residues. The germline V and J ends were trimmed by 1 base and 7 bases, with 15 bases remaining between them. Germline V gene sequence: CDR1 MNHNS, CDR2 SASEGT. CDR3 nucleotides: TGTGCCAGCAGTGAAGAGATCGCCGGGAGAAATACGCAGTATTTT. The encoded protein is CASSEEIAGRNTQYF.

The V and J genes are TRBV19 and TRBJ1-1; D gene ambiguous. Germline CDR1 reads LNHDA; CDR2 reads SQIVND (reference sequence). The CDR3 length is 10 residues. V lost 9 bases and J lost 8, with 10 bases in between. The CDR3 sequence is CASLREEAFF. DNA of the CDR3: TGTGCCAGCCTCCGAGAGGAAGCTTTCTTT.

The V and J genes are TRBV23-1 and TRBJ2-7, with TRBD1 as a possible D gene (5 bases). TRBV23-1 is an ORF; its function is uncertain. V lost 5 bases and J 4 bases, leaving 12 bases between the germline ends. The CDR3 totals 13 residues. The CDR3 DNA is TGCGCCAGCAGTACGGCAGGGTTATACGAGCAGTACTTC. This codes for CASSTAGLYEQYF.

CDR3 nucleotide sequence: TGTGCCAGCAGCGGAGAGGACAGGGTCTATGGCTACACCTTC. This sequence encodes CASSGEDRVYGYTF. The genes are TRBV9 and TRBJ1-2, with 8 positions matching TRBD1. This CDR3 region has 14 residues. Per the germline V gene, CDR1 is SGDLS and CDR2 is YYNGEE. The ends lost 3 bases at V and 4 bases at J; junction bases unmatched: 5.

The chain joins TRBV18 to TRBJ2-7; 10 bases are shared with TRBD1. The CDR3 consists of 18 residues. The germline V gene encodes CDR1 KGHSH and CDR2 LQKENI. V was clipped by 3 bases and J by 4 bases; unmatched bases: 15. DNA for the CDR3: TGTGCCAGCTCACCGATTCATTCGGAGACAGGGGGCGGTTACGAGCAGTACTTC. Translated, it gives CASSPIHSETGGGYEQYF.

This clone was seen more than once but under ten times. This chain joins TRBV6-5 and TRBJ1-5; 8 bases are a match to TRBD1. Germline V CDR1 and CDR2: MNHEY, SVGAGI. The CDR3 has 15 amino acids. Trimming cost V 6 bases and J 3 bases; bases outside gene matches: 7. The CDR3 region has the DNA TGTGCCAGCAGCCCCGGACAGGGACTCAATCAGCCCCAGCATTTT. This codes for CASSPGQGLNQPQHF.

CDR3 in amino acids: CASRDPGRIGRTEAFF. The CDR3, as DNA: TGTGCCAGTAGGGATCCAGGGAGGATCGGCAGGACTGAAGCTTTCTTT. The chain couples TRBV19 to TRBJ1-1; perhaps TRBD1 as D (5 bases). Germline CDR1 LNHDA, CDR2 SQIVND (reference sequence). CDR3 length: 16 residues. Trimming removed 6 bases at V and 5 bases at J, with 22 bases between.

The rearrangement uses TRBV18 and TRBJ1-1, with TRBD1 identical over 8 bases. CDR3 size: 16 residues. Per germline, CDR1 KGHSH and CDR2 LQKENI. With V trimmed by 3 bases and J by 5 bases, 11 bases remained unmatched. The CDR3 reads CASSPSAGGLWTEAFF. The CDR3 DNA is TGTGCCAGCTCACCCTCCGCAGGGGGCCTTTGGACTGAAGCTTTCTTT. Supplemented by reference TRBV18 and TRBJ1-1, the full variable domain reads NAGVMQNPRHLVRRRGQEARLRCSPMKGHSHVYWYRQLPEEGLKFMVYLQKENIIDESGMPKERFSAEFPKEGPSILRIQQVVRGDSAAYFCASSPSAGGLWTEAFFGQGTRLTVV.

Concerning this clone: Its ends do not fully match the called genes, so a read error is possible. This chain uses TRBV7-2 with TRBJ1-1; D remains ambiguous. The CDR3 loop spans 17 amino acids. Germline CDR1 reads SGHTA; CDR2 reads FQGNSA. CDR3 sequence: CASTLNSGRAGSTEAFF. The CDR3 bases are TGTGCCAGCACCTTAAATTCGGGAAGGGCCGGGAGCACTGAAGCTTTCTTT.

The rearrangement joins TRBV5-4 to TRBJ2-7; 9 nucleotides agree with TRBD2. The CDR3 spans 16 residues. The trim removed 0 bases at V and 7 bases at J, leaving 11 bases unmatched. CDR1 is SGHNT and CDR2 is YYREEE in the germline V gene (reference sequence). CDR3 loop: CASSLELGGGAIEQYF. In DNA, the CDR3 is TGTGCCAGCAGCTTGGAGCTCGGCGGGGGGGCGATAGAGCAGTACTTC.

This clone has just one count. The J gene is TRBJ2-1, the V gene TRBV10-2; 7 positions agree with TRBD2. Germline V CDR1 and CDR2: WSHSY, SAAADI. The CDR3 runs to 14 residues. Trimming at V came to 6 bases and at J to 0 bases, leaving 2 bases not matched to a gene. The CDR3 nucleotides are TGCGCCAGCAGCGGGGGGTACTCCTACAATGAGCAGTTCTTC. Its translation is CASSGGYSYNEQFF.

The chain employs TRBV6-5 and TRBJ1-2; 8 bases align to TRBD1. This CDR3 is 14 amino acids long. V lost 2 bases to trimming and J lost 7 bases; unmatched junction nucleotides: 6. The germline V gene encodes CDR1 MNHEY and CDR2 SVGAGI. CDR3 DNA: TGTGCCAGCAGTTACGCCGGACAGGGTGTTGGCTACACCTTC. It encodes CASSYAGQGVGYTF.

The CDR3 region has the DNA TGCGCCAGCAGCCTATCGGGACAGGGGGGGCGTAATGAGCAGTTCTTC. This codes for CASSLSGQGGRNEQFF. The chain uses TRBV5-1 and TRBJ2-1, with 11 bases that match TRBD1. J lost 7 bases, V lost 4 bases, and 10 bases had no gene match. The germline V gene has CDR1 SGHRS and CDR2 YFSETQ. The CDR3 loop spans 16 amino acids.

The chain carries TRBV7-9 and TRBJ1-2; D is perhaps TRBD1 (5 bases). CDR3 length: 16 amino acids. The ends were cut back, 3 bases at V and 0 bases at J, with 14 bases in the middle. The V gene's germline CDR1 is SEHNR and CDR2 FQNEAQ (reference sequence). CDR3 in amino acids: CASSLSGAGTNYGYTF. The CDR3 nucleotides read TGTGCCAGCAGCTTGTCTGGGGCAGGCACTAACTATGGCTACACCTTC.

This clone has more than one count but fewer than ten. The V gene is TRBV29-1, the J gene TRBJ2-5; 14 nucleotides line up with TRBD2. The germline V gene encodes CDR1 SQVTM and CDR2 ANQGSEA. V shed 7 bases and J 5 bases; nucleotides not matched to a gene: 9. The CDR3 spans 15 residues. Here the CDR3 DNA reads TGCAGCGCCCGTGGGACTAGCGGGAGAAGGGAGACCCAGTACTTC. This codes for CSARGTSGRRETQYF.

V usage is TRBV7-2 and J usage is TRBJ2-3, with 9 bases identical to TRBD2. The CDR3 has 16 residues. J was trimmed by 4 bases and V by 0 bases; bases with no gene match: 5. Germline lookup yields CDR1 SGHTA and CDR2 FQGNSA. CDR3 coding DNA: TGTGCCAGCAGCTTAGCGCGAGCGGGAGGATCAGATACGCAGTATTTT. It yields the protein CASSLARAGGSDTQYF.

The chain joins TRBV27 to TRBJ2-2; D remains unclear. The CDR3 extends over 11 amino acids. The V and J ends lost 5 bases and 4 bases respectively, with 2 bases between them. Germline V lookup: CDR1 MNHEY, CDR2 SMNVEV (reference sequence). The CDR3 region has the DNA TGTGCCAGCAGTCTCACCGGGGAGCTGTTTTTT. Translated: CASSLTGELFF.

About this clone itself: Compared with germline, one end of the junction differs, possibly owing to a read error. The chain carries TRBV10-3 and TRBJ1-2; 8 positions match TRBD1. CDR3 length equals 16 residues. CDR1 and CDR2 from the germline V gene are ENHRY and SYGVKD. CDR3 loop: CAISESRTGQDYSYTF. The CDR3 nucleotides are TGTGCCATCAGTGAGTCCCGGACAGGGCAGGACTATAGCTACACCTTC.

V and J are TRBV10-3 and TRBJ2-6, with 8 bases fitting TRBD1. Germline V gene lookup returns CDR1 ENHRY and CDR2 SYGVKD. The CDR3 is 18 amino acids. V lost 8 bases, J lost 0 bases, and 12 bases stayed unmatched. The CDR3 region is CAILQGPGGNSGANVLTF. CDR3 nucleotides: TGTGCCATCCTCCAAGGGCCAGGGGGCAACTCTGGGGCCAACGTCCTGACTTTC.

The J gene is TRBJ2-3, the V gene TRBV15; unclear D gene. With 0 bases removed from V and 2 bases from J, the gap between germline ends came to 6 bases. The germline gives CDR1 LNHNV, CDR2 YYDKDF (reference sequence). The CDR3 totals 14 residues. The CDR3 coding sequence is TGTGCCACCAGCAGAGAGGCAGACACAGATACGCAGTATTTT. It is translated as CATSREADTDTQYF. Supplemented by reference TRBV15 and TRBJ2-3, the full variable domain reads DAMVIQNPRYQVTQFGKPVTLSCSQTLNHNVMYWYQQKSSQAPKLLFHYYDKDFNNEADTPDNFQSRRPNTSFCFLDIRSPGLGDTAMYLCATSREADTDTQYFGPGTRLTVL.

This chain joins TRBV27 and TRBJ2-7, with TRBD2 as a possible D gene (6 bases). CDR3 length: 17 amino acids. CDR1 and CDR2 from the germline V gene are MNHEY and SMNVEV (reference sequence). V shed 5 bases and J shed 5 bases, with 25 bases lying between them. CDR3 region: CASSPLISGGKRHEQYF. CDR3 nucleotides: TGTGCCAGCAGTCCCCTCATTTCCGGGGGTAAACGCCACGAGCAGTACTTC.

This clone was detected once. This chain joins TRBV7-2 and TRBJ2-3, with 8 bases lining up with TRBD2. This CDR3 is 16 amino acids long. Germline CDR1 and CDR2: SGHTA and FQGNSA. V lost 5 bases, J lost 2 bases, and 9 bases stayed unmatched. The CDR3 here is CASSPGSGVLTDTQYF. For the CDR3, the DNA is TGTGCCAGCAGCCCCGGTAGCGGGGTTCTCACAGATACGCAGTATTTT.

This chain links TRBV5-5 with TRBJ1-2, with D perhaps matching TRBD1 (5 bases). This CDR3 has 18 residues. V was pared by 0 bases and J by 3 bases, with 21 bases between. The germline V gene encodes CDR1 SGHKS and CDR2 YYEKEE (reference sequence). CDR3 nucleotide sequence: TGTGCCAGCAGCTTGGGGACACCCCGGTACCCTCAGGACTATGGCTACACCTTC. Protein sequence: CASSLGTPRYPQDYGYTF. Looking up the rest from reference TRBV5-5 and TRBJ1-2 gives the full variable domain: DAGVTQSPTHLIKTRGQQVTLRCSPISGHKSVSWYQQVLGQGPQFIFQYYEKEERGRGNFPDRFSARQFPNYSSELNVNALLLGDSALYLCASSLGTPRYPQDYGYTFGSGTRLTVV.

The chain employs TRBV3-1 (or the pseudogene TRBV3-2) and TRBJ1-1; weak D call: TRBD1 (6 bases). CDR1 and CDR2 (germline): LGHDT, YNNKEL (reference sequence). Between the trimmed V and J ends, which lost 1 base and 11 bases, there was a span of 20 bases. The CDR3 is made up of 15 amino acids. CDR3 in DNA: TGTGCCAGCAGCCAAGGAGTTGGGGGGGCAGGTAGGGCTTTCTTT. Its translation: CASSQGVGGAGRAFF.

The V call is TRBV5-5, the J call TRBJ2-5; no definite D call. The germline V gene encodes CDR1 SGHKS and CDR2 YYEKEE (reference sequence). This CDR3 comprises 13 residues. The V end was cut by 7 bases, the J end by 7 bases, with 17 bases between. The CDR3 DNA reads as TGTGCCAGCTTCCCGGCCGGGTCGGGGACCCAGTACTTC. As protein: CASFPAGSGTQYF.

The genes are TRBV5-4 and TRBJ1-1; D gene ambiguous. Germline-derived CDR1 and CDR2 are SGHNT and YYREEE (reference sequence). Trimming stripped 4 bases from V and 5 bases from J, with 24 bases between. The CDR3 has 17 residues. CDR3 in DNA: TGTGCCAGCAGCCGACTTCAGGACTCCACCGGCGGGACTGAAGCTTTCTTT. Translated, it gives CASSRLQDSTGGTEAFF. The complete variable domain, with remaining parts taken from reference TRBV5-4 and TRBJ1-1, reads ETGVTQSPTHLIKTRGQQVTLRCSSQSGHNTVSWYQQALGQGPQFIFQYYREEENGRGNFPPRFSGLQFPNYSSELNVNALELDDSALYLCASSRLQDSTGGTEAFFGQGTRLTVV.

This clone was recorded only once. The rearrangement joins TRBV6-6 to TRBJ2-7; D gene uncertain. This CDR3 region has 12 residues. Germline CDR1 and CDR2: MNHNY and SVGAGI (reference sequence). Between the trimmed V and J ends, which lost 6 bases and 0 bases, there was a span of 6 bases. Here the CDR3 reads CASSGRSYEQYF. The DNA of the CDR3 is TGTGCCAGCAGCGGTCGCTCCTACGAGCAGTACTTC.

This chain links TRBV2 with TRBJ2-7; 7 bases match TRBD2. This CDR3 has 16 amino acids. V shed 3 bases, J shed 5 bases, and the junction held 13 bases outside the gene matches. Looked up from germline, CDR1 is SNHLY and CDR2 is FYNNEI. In nucleotides, the CDR3 is TGTGCCAGCAGTGAGATCGAGGGAGGGCTGGGTAACGAGCAGTACTTC. This gives the protein CASSEIEGGLGNEQYF.

The gene calls are TRBV5-1 and TRBJ1-2, with TRBD1 matching over 7 bases. The trim removed 4 bases at V and 4 bases at J, leaving 16 bases unmatched. CDR1 is SGHRS and CDR2 is YFSETQ in the germline V gene. CDR3 length: 17 residues. CDR3 sequence: CASSPARDRQVGYGYTF. CDR3 DNA sequence: TGCGCCAGCAGCCCGGCCCGGGACAGACAGGTTGGCTATGGCTACACCTTC.